The 7 T cell receptor beta chains listed next were all sequenced from one sample in a study of T cells in Graves' hyperthyroidism and ophthalmopathy. RNA transcripts served as the template for amplifying TCR beta CDR3 regions. First-round RT-PCR of the TCR CDR3 relied on the HTBI primer set. TCRdb ran MiXCR on the multiplex PCR reads and lists one entry per CDR3 protein. The sample lists around 210,000 distinct CDR3 sequences; roughly a sixth were seen once. Source material: blood. The source of these receptors is a woman aged 45-65 years with Graves' hyperthyroidism.

This chain links TRBV30 with TRBJ1-4; 8 bases are shared with TRBD1. Unmatched junction bases numbered 8, after V lost 0 bases and J lost 8 bases. Germline V gene sequence: CDR1 GTSNPN, CDR2 SVGIG (reference sequence). The CDR3 has 15 residues. This CDR3 reads CAWSVRTGMGEKLFF. In nucleotides, the CDR3 is TGTGCCTGGAGTGTACGGACAGGGATGGGGGAAAAACTGTTTTTT.

This clonotype has ten or more counts. The chain employs TRBV30 and TRBJ2-1; D is ambiguous. Germline V gene lookup returns CDR1 GTSNPN and CDR2 SVGIG (reference sequence). The CDR3 length is 14 residues. The V end was cut by 0 bases, the J end by 6 bases, with 12 bases between. The CDR3 DNA sequence: TGTGCCTGGAGTGTAATACGTGAAACCAATGAGCAGTTCTTC. The encoded protein is CAWSVIRETNEQFF.

This clonotype was observed once. This sequence joins TRBV28 and TRBJ2-4; 9 bases are a match to TRBD1. Germline V gives CDR1 MDHEN, CDR2 SYDVKM. The CDR3 runs to 15 residues. V dropped 4 bases and J dropped 7; count of bases not matched to a gene: 8. The CDR3 here is CASSSTGTGSNIQYF. The CDR3 nucleotides are TGTGCCAGCAGTTCCACCGGGACAGGGAGCAACATTCAGTACTTC.

This clonotype was seen a handful of times. The chain links TRBV27 to TRBJ1-2, with D possibly matching TRBD1 (5 bases). Germline CDR1 reads MNHEY; CDR2 reads SMNVEV (reference sequence). This CDR3 spans 17 amino acids. Trimming stripped 5 bases from V and 2 bases from J, with 21 bases between. CDR3 sequence: CASSPTTLGARNYGYTF. The DNA for the CDR3 is TGTGCCAGCAGTCCGACTACCCTTGGGGCTCGGAACTATGGCTACACCTTC.

Ten or more counts support this clonotype. The chain combines TRBV3-1 with TRBJ2-1; no definite D call. The CDR3 runs 15 residues. V gave up 0 bases and J gave up 0 bases, with 6 bases separating them. Germline CDR1 LGHDT, CDR2 YNNKEL (reference sequence). In DNA form, the CDR3 reads TGTGCCAGCAGCCAAGATCCTAGCTCCTACAATGAGCAGTTCTTC. Protein product: CASSQDPSSYNEQFF.

This clonotype was recorded many times. The chain links TRBV7-2 to TRBJ1-1; TRBD1 matches 8 bases. V shed 3 bases and J 4 bases; nucleotides not matched to a gene: 7. This CDR3 is built from 15 residues. CDR1 is SGHTA, CDR2 FQGNSA, per germline. CDR3 in amino acids: CASSFSTGDVTEAFF. CDR3 nucleotide sequence: TGTGCCAGCAGCTTCTCGACAGGGGATGTCACTGAAGCTTTCTTT. The full variable domain, rest sourced from reference TRBV7-2 and TRBJ1-1, is GAGVSQSPSNKVTEKGKDVELRCDPISGHTALYWYRQSLGQGLEFLIYFQGNSAPDKSGLPSDRFSAERTGGSVSTLTIQRTQQEDSAVYLCASSFSTGDVTEAFFGQGTRLTVV.

This clonotype occurred once. For the CDR3, the DNA is TGTGCCAGCAGCTCACCCCCGGAGGTGTTCTTC. This encodes CASSSPPEVFF. The rearrangement uses TRBV9 and TRBJ2-1; tentatively, D is TRBD2 (5 bases). CDR1 is SGDLS and CDR2 is YYNGEE in the germline V gene. CDR3 length: 11 residues. V was shortened by 4 bases and J by 15 bases, with 14 bases between the two germline ends.